The 8 T cell receptor beta chains listed next were all sequenced from one sample in a study of blood T cell repertoires in COVID-19. Here immunoSEQ multiplex PCR was the method, and the copy in TCRdb shows in-frame clones only, minus some. The table lists about 190,000 clones, almost 80% of them singletons. The sample taken for sequencing was peripheral blood. Receptor source: a man in his fifties or sixties with active or convalescent COVID-19.

CDR3 in DNA: TGTGCCTGGAGTGCCAGCGGCCCTCAAGAGACCCAGTACTTC. Its translation is CAWSASGPQETQYF. This chain connects TRBV30 to TRBJ2-5; D is perhaps TRBD2 (5 bases). Germline V gene lookup returns CDR1 GTSNPN and CDR2 SVGIG (reference sequence). The V gene lost 1 base and the J gene lost 2 bases, with 11 bases spanning the gap. This CDR3 has 14 amino acids.

V gene TRBV7-3 combines with J gene TRBJ2-7; 9 positions match TRBD1. The CDR3 consists of 15 residues. Germline V CDR1 and CDR2: SGHTA, FQGTGA. Trimming at V came to 3 bases and at J to 6 bases, leaving 9 bases not matched to a gene. CDR3 nucleotide sequence: TGTGCCAGCAGCTTCACAGGGGGCGCAAAGGGCGAGCAGTACTTC. It codes for CASSFTGGAKGEQYF.

Only a few counts were recorded for this clone. The chain links TRBV5-1 to TRBJ1-1; 9 nucleotides match TRBD1. Germline V gene data show CDR1 as SGHRS and CDR2 as YFSETQ. This CDR3 contains 14 residues. V trimming: 7 bases; J trimming: 2 bases; junction bases outside the gene matches: 6. CDR3 DNA sequence: TGCGCCAGCGCGAGGACAGGGGAAAACACTGAAGCTTTCTTT. It codes for CASARTGENTEAFF.

The V gene is TRBV11-2, the J gene TRBJ1-2, with 7 nucleotides matching TRBD1. The V and J ends lost 5 bases and 4 bases, in that order; junction bases with no gene match: 7. CDR1 is SGHAT, CDR2 FQNNGV, per germline. The CDR3 runs to 14 residues. CDR3 sequence: CASSLSTGIYGYTF. CDR3 nucleotides: TGTGCCAGCAGCCTCTCGACAGGGATCTATGGCTACACCTTC.

The chain combines TRBV5-1 with TRBJ2-1; the D is unclear. Germline V gives CDR1 SGHRS, CDR2 YFSETQ. The CDR3 is made up of 13 amino acids. Trimming cost V 4 bases and J 5 bases, with 10 bases left between them. CDR3 in amino acids: CASSPSGNNEQFF. The DNA for the CDR3 is TGCGCCAGCAGCCCGTCGGGTAACAATGAGCAGTTCTTC.

The V and J genes are TRBV19 and TRBJ2-1; possible D gene TRBD2, 6 bases. Per the germline V gene, CDR1 is LNHDA and CDR2 is SQIVND (reference sequence). This CDR3 comprises 13 residues. V lost 6 bases and J lost 7, with 13 bases in between. As DNA, the CDR3 is TGTGCCAGTAGAATGGGGGGTTCGAATGAGCAGTTCTTC. This encodes CASRMGGSNEQFF. Combining the CDR3 with reference TRBV19 and TRBJ2-1 gives the whole variable domain DGGITQSPKYLFRKEGQNVTLSCEQNLNHDAMYWYRQDPGQGLRLIYYSQIVNDFQKGDIAEGYSVSREKKESFPLTVTSAQKNPTAFYLCASRMGGSNEQFFGPGTRLTVL.

The chain couples TRBV5-4 to TRBJ2-2, with 7 positions matching TRBD1. The CDR3 length is 14 residues. V lost 6 bases, J lost 7 bases, and 9 bases stayed unmatched. Per germline, CDR1 SGHNT and CDR2 YYREEE (reference sequence). The CDR3 DNA sequence: TGTGCCAGCACGGCGGAGACAGGGAGCGGGGAGCTGTTTTTT. Protein product: CASTAETGSGELFF.

This sequence joins TRBV12-5 and TRBJ2-1, with D perhaps TRBD2 (6 bases). V lost 0 bases and J 2 bases, leaving 20 bases between the germline ends. Germline CDR1 reads LGHNT; CDR2 reads FRNRAP. The CDR3 has 19 amino acids. In DNA form, the CDR3 reads TGTGCTAGTGGTTTGGTACGGTGGGGTAGCGGTCCACCCTACAATGAGCAGTTCTTC. Its translation: CASGLVRWGSGPPYNEQFF.